Below, one T cell receptor beta chain is given with its context. Antigen: not known. The PCR made use of 60 Vbeta and 13 Jbeta primers. Here immunoSEQ multiplex PCR was the method, and the copy in TCRdb shows in-frame clones only, minus some. The sample has about 130,000 clones, 80% to 90% seen once. This sample is drawn from a study of cytomegalovirus exposure and HLA in healthy donors. The study, taken as a whole, reports: In vitro data verified three CMV-associated chains as specific for CMV antigens.

V lost 9 bases, J lost 4 bases, and 11 bases stayed unmatched. From germline, CDR1 is SNHLY and CDR2 FYNNEI. The CDR3 has 14 amino acids. V and J are TRBV2 and TRBJ1-2; 7 bases line up with TRBD1. Sequenced sample: PBMCs. The source is a woman under 30 in good health and CMV-seropositive. The CDR3 DNA reads as TGTGCCAGTGCCCCCGGACAGGACGTCTATGGCTACACCTTC. Protein: CASAPGQDVYGYTF.